A single sample gave rise to the 20 T cell receptor beta chains below, sequenced in a study of CD8 T cells in Susac syndrome. RNA totalling about 0.45 to 1 ug underwent reverse transcription with random hexamers. TCRdb re-called the immunoSEQ multiplex PCR reads through MiXCR, storing one row per CDR3 protein. The repertoire includes 150,000 to 200,000 distinct CDR3 sequences, around 94% of them detected once, and approximately 0.099% sits in the top ten. The sequencing sample was made of CD4+ T cells from PBMCs. The receptors were gathered from a human donor with Susac syndrome.

The chain employs TRBV15 and TRBJ1-2, with D uncertain. Trimming removed 0 bases at V and 4 bases at J, with 12 bases between. This CDR3 comprises 15 residues. Germline-derived CDR1 and CDR2 are LNHNV and YYDKDF (reference sequence). The CDR3 sequence is CATSRDLPESYGYTF. The CDR3 region has the DNA TGTGCCACCAGCAGAGATTTGCCGGAATCCTATGGCTACACCTTC.

The rearrangement links TRBV6-1 to TRBJ2-1; 12 bases are shared with TRBD1. V shed 5 bases, J shed 5 bases, and the junction held 13 bases outside the gene matches. Germline lookup yields CDR1 MNHNS and CDR2 SASEGT. The CDR3 totals 18 residues. CDR3 nucleotide sequence: TGTGCCAGCAGTCCAGCCGGGACAGGGGGCTTTATTCACAATGAGCAGTTCTTC. Its protein product is CASSPAGTGGFIHNEQFF.

This clonotype was picked up one time. The chain is built from TRBV13 and TRBJ2-5; 12 bases line up with TRBD2. CDR3 length equals 15 residues. The germline CDR1 and CDR2 sequences are PRHDT and FYEKMQ (reference sequence). The V gene end was trimmed by 5 bases and the J gene end by 3 bases; junction bases not matched to a gene: 4. CDR3: CASSRRTSGKETQYF. In DNA, the CDR3 is TGTGCCAGCAGCCGACGGACTAGCGGGAAAGAGACCCAGTACTTC.

The chain combines TRBV19 with TRBJ1-1; D call uncertain. The V and J ends lost 3 bases and 7 bases respectively, with 9 bases between them. Germline CDR1 reads LNHDA; CDR2 reads SQIVND (reference sequence). The CDR3 runs to 12 residues. The CDR3 protein is CASSIPLNEAFF. As DNA, the CDR3 is TGTGCCAGTAGTATTCCGTTGAATGAAGCTTTCTTT.

The CDR3 DNA reads as TGTGCCAGCAGCGTAGGGCAGGGTTACAATCAGCCCCAGCATTTT. The encoded protein is CASSVGQGYNQPQHF. The chain joins TRBV9 to TRBJ1-5; possible D gene TRBD1, 5 bases. V gave up 0 bases and J gave up 3 bases, with 10 bases separating them. The CDR3 spans 15 residues. Germline CDR1 and CDR2: SGDLS and YYNGEE.

The chain uses TRBV20-1 and TRBJ2-2; TRBD2 aligns across 9 bases. Trimming at V came to 6 bases and at J to 4 bases, leaving 12 bases not matched to a gene. The CDR3 extends over 16 amino acids. Germline CDR1 is DFQATT and CDR2 is SNEGSKA (reference sequence). CDR3 bases: TGCAGTGCCCCGTTGGTGGAGCGGGGGGTCACCGGGGAGCTGTTTTTT. Residues: CSAPLVERGVTGELFF.

The chain uses TRBV28 and TRBJ1-5; D gene ambiguous. This CDR3 contains 13 residues. Germline V gene sequence: CDR1 MDHEN, CDR2 SYDVKM. V was shortened by 4 bases and J by 9 bases, with 13 bases between the two germline ends. The CDR3 is CASSSNPQMPQHF. In DNA, the CDR3 is TGTGCCAGCAGTTCCAACCCCCAGATGCCCCAGCATTTT.

The chain couples TRBV7-2 to TRBJ2-7, with D possibly being TRBD1 or TRBD2 (6 bases each). This CDR3 is 16 amino acids long. Germline V gene data show CDR1 as SGHTA and CDR2 as FQGNSA. The V end lost 4 bases, the J end lost 2 bases, and 18 bases lay between the germline ends. The CDR3 here is CASSSQGGSVTYEQYF. The CDR3 DNA sequence: TGTGCCAGCAGCTCCCAAGGGGGGTCAGTTACCTACGAGCAGTACTTC.

J is TRBJ2-7 and V is TRBV23-1, with 7 bases aligning to TRBD1. TRBV23-1 is annotated as an ORF whose role is uncertain. This CDR3 comprises 14 residues. After removal of 0 bases from V and 10 bases from J, the junction contained 9 bases not matched to a gene. CDR3 nucleotides: TGCGCCAGCAGTCAATCGAGGAACCGGGACAGTCAGTACTTC. It codes for CASSQSRNRDSQYF.

This chain links TRBV28 with TRBJ2-6, with D unresolved. There are 16 residues in the CDR3. Trimming removed 5 bases at V and 1 base at J, with 12 bases between. Per the germline V gene, CDR1 is MDHEN and CDR2 is SYDVKM. DNA of the CDR3: TGTGCCAGCAGTCCAAGCATGGCATCTGGGGCCAACGTCCTGACTTTC. It is translated as CASSPSMASGANVLTF. Looking up the rest from reference TRBV28 and TRBJ2-6 gives the full variable domain: DVKVTQSSRYLVKRTGEKVFLECVQDMDHENMFWYRQDPGLGLRLIYFSYDVKMKEKGDIPEGYSVSREKKERFSLILESASTNQTSMYLCASSPSMASGANVLTFGAGSRLTVL.

A single count supports this clonotype. The chain couples TRBV2 to TRBJ1-5; 7 nucleotides match TRBD1. V gave up 4 bases and J gave up 6 bases; unmatched junction bases: 3. This CDR3 has 13 amino acids. CDR1 is SNHLY and CDR2 is FYNNEI in the germline V gene. CDR3 DNA sequence: TGTGCCAGCAGTGGGACAGGTAGTCAGCCCCAGCATTTT. Residues: CASSGTGSQPQHF.

The chain carries TRBV29-1 and TRBJ1-2; D not certain. The CDR3 covers 14 residues. Trimming stripped 5 bases from V and 5 bases from J, with 18 bases between. Germline V CDR1 and CDR2: SQVTM, ANQGSEA. The CDR3 reads CSVTSTWFSYGYTF. CDR3 coding DNA: TGCAGCGTTACCTCGACGTGGTTTAGTTATGGCTACACCTTC.

The CDR3 region has the DNA TGTGCCAGCAGCCAAACAGGCGATATTAGCACAGATACGCAGTATTTT. Translating gives CASSQTGDISTDTQYF. V is TRBV7-2 and J is TRBJ2-3; D may be TRBD1 (5 bases). The CDR3 is 16 amino acids. The germline V and J ends were trimmed by 5 bases and 0 bases, with 15 bases remaining between them. The germline V gene encodes CDR1 SGHTA and CDR2 FQGNSA.

This clonotype was observed a single time. The V and J genes are TRBV12-3 or TRBV12-4 and TRBJ1-5; D gene ambiguous. V lost 3 bases and J 3 bases, leaving 9 bases between the germline ends. The CDR3 runs 14 residues. The CDR3 reads CASSFLNANQPQHF. The DNA for the CDR3 is TGTGCCAGCAGTTTTCTAAATGCCAATCAGCCCCAGCATTTT.

The V and J genes are TRBV7-9 and TRBJ1-5, with a tentative D call TRBD1 (5 bases). The CDR3 spans 17 residues. In germline, CDR1 is SEHNR, CDR2 FQNEAQ (reference sequence). The ends were cut back, 1 base at V and 1 base at J, with 14 bases in the middle. CDR3 region: CASSLGGGFPSNQPQHF. The CDR3 DNA sequence: TGTGCCAGCAGCTTAGGGGGCGGGTTTCCGAGCAATCAGCCCCAGCATTTT.

The gene calls are TRBV28 and TRBJ2-6; possibly TRBD1 or TRBD2 for D (5 bases each). Trimming removed 6 bases at V and 2 bases at J, with 11 bases between. This CDR3 spans 15 amino acids. CDR1 and CDR2 (germline): MDHEN, SYDVKM. Here the CDR3 reads CASRGGDAGANVLTF. Written as DNA, the CDR3 is TGTGCCAGCAGAGGTGGGGACGCTGGGGCCAACGTCCTGACTTTC. Using reference TRBV28 and TRBJ2-6 for the parts outside the CDR3, the full variable domain is DVKVTQSSRYLVKRTGEKVFLECVQDMDHENMFWYRQDPGLGLRLIYFSYDVKMKEKGDIPEGYSVSREKKERFSLILESASTNQTSMYLCASRGGDAGANVLTFGAGSRLTVL.

This chain joins TRBV20-1 and TRBJ2-5, with TRBD1 matching over 8 bases. The CDR3 loop spans 13 amino acids. V shed 1 base, J shed 4 bases, and the junction held 2 bases outside the gene matches. Germline V gene data show CDR1 as DFQATT and CDR2 as SNEGSKA (reference sequence). DNA for the CDR3: TGCAGTGCTAGAGTGGACAGGGCAGAGACCCAGTACTTC. Translated, it gives CSARVDRAETQYF.

The J gene is TRBJ1-1, the V gene TRBV30; perhaps TRBD1 as D (6 bases). The CDR3 length is 16 residues. The V end was cut by 4 bases, the J end by 0 bases, with 18 bases between. Germline lookup yields CDR1 GTSNPN and CDR2 SVGIG (reference sequence). Here the CDR3 reads CAWTRMTGIMNTEAFF. The CDR3 DNA reads TGTGCCTGGACGCGAATGACAGGCATCATGAACACTGAAGCTTTCTTT.

The chain is built from TRBV19 and TRBJ1-5; maybe TRBD1 (5 bases). Germline CDR1 LNHDA, CDR2 SQIVND (reference sequence). The CDR3 length is 16 residues. V dropped 0 bases and J dropped 5 bases, with 14 bases sitting between them. CDR3 sequence: CASSIDRIRVDQPQHF. In DNA, the CDR3 is TGTGCCAGTAGTATAGATCGAATCAGGGTCGATCAGCCCCAGCATTTT. Using reference TRBV19 and TRBJ1-5 for the parts outside the CDR3, the full variable domain is DGGITQSPKYLFRKEGQNVTLSCEQNLNHDAMYWYRQDPGQGLRLIYYSQIVNDFQKGDIAEGYSVSREKKESFPLTVTSAQKNPTAFYLCASSIDRIRVDQPQHFGDGTRLSIL.

The V gene is TRBV12-3 or TRBV12-4, the J gene TRBJ1-4; D is unresolved. This CDR3 spans 16 amino acids. Trimming pared 2 bases from V and 0 bases from J, leaving 10 bases between. CDR3 DNA: TGTGCCAGCAGTTTAATCGCGGCCGCAACTAATGAAAAACTGTTTTTT. Its protein is CASSLIAAATNEKLFF.